The entry below gives a single T cell receptor (beta chain) sequence along with its context. What it binds is not known. The data are from a study of T cells after yellow fever vaccination. This CDR3 is built from 16 residues. CDR1 and CDR2 from the germline V gene are KGHDR and SFDVKD. With 1 base removed from V and 2 bases from J, the gap between germline ends came to 10 bases. TCRdb processed the 5' RACE reads anew with MiXCR; each CDR3 protein has one entry. The sample shows 350,000 or so distinct CDR3 sequences, 7% to 9% of them seen only once. Study-wide results and caveats: Post-booster reappearance was seen for most primary-vaccination clones (roughly 96% CD4, 75% to 90% CD8). Relatively few clonotypes were ones that appeared in both CD4 and CD8 compartments. Contamination by abundant bulk-population clonotypes could be present in FACS-sorted repertoires.

Specimen: PBMCs, collected about 41 days after the first yellow fever vaccination. The sequence was obtained from a man aged 18 to 29 who received the YFV17D yellow fever vaccine. The rearrangement joins TRBV24-1 to TRBJ2-2, with D unclear. The CDR3 DNA reads TGTGCCACCAGTGATTTTCTCCAGGCCAACACCGGGGAGCTGTTTTTT. Its protein is CATSDFLQANTGELFF.